A selection of T cell receptor beta chains follows, all from one sample in a study of blood T cell repertoires in COVID-19. The method was immunoSEQ multiplex PCR; TCRdb's version includes in-frame clones alone and lacks a portion of them. The sample comprises about 140,000 clones, about 87% of which are singletons, and about 11% rests with the top ten. Sequenced sample: PBMCs or T cells enriched from blood (not recorded which). These receptor sequences come from a man in his sixties who had recovered from COVID-19. Both conserved end residues are part of each CDR3. The D gene is left open where the match is weak. Clone size is given for some rows only: seen once, a few or many times, or a class if the clone is expanded.

j_gene | abundance | v_gene | d_gene | CDR3nt | CDR3aa
TRBJ2-5 | - | TRBV19 | TRBD2 | TGTGCCAGTAGTTTGCTAGCGGGGGCACAGGGGACCCAGTACTTC | CASSLLAGAQGTQYF
TRBJ2-1 | - | TRBV28 | - | TGTGCCAGCAGTACCGAGGCGCGTTCGGTACGGAATGAGCAGTTCTTC | CASSTEARSVRNEQFF
TRBJ1-3 | - | TRBV28 | - | TGTGCCACCTACAGCTCTGGAAACACCATATATTTT | CATYSSGNTIYF
TRBJ2-2 | - | TRBV6-5 | - | TGTGCCAGCAGTTACCTCCTAGGCCCCGGGGAGCTGTTTTTT | CASSYLLGPGELFF
TRBJ2-7 | medium-sized | TRBV2 | TRBD1 | TGTGCCAGCAGTGACTTCGGGACAGGGATGGGAGAGCAGTACTTC | CASSDFGTGMGEQYF
TRBJ1-1 | - | TRBV30 | - | TGTGCCTGGAGTTCATACAGGGTGAACACTGAAGCTTTCTTT | CAWSSYRVNTEAFF
TRBJ2-1 | - | TRBV3-1/TRBV3-2 | TRBD2 | TGTGCCAGCAGCCTCAGCGGGACTTTCAATGAGCAGTTCTTC | CASSLSGTFNEQFF
TRBJ1-2 | - | TRBV3-1/TRBV3-2 | - | TGTGCCAGCAGTCCCAGGGGTGCTGGGGGCTACACCTTC | CASSPRGAGGYTF
TRBJ2-5 | - | TRBV7-8 | - | TGTGCCAGCAGCCGCCGAGGCCAAGGGGGGACCCAGTACTTC | CASSRRGQGGTQYF
TRBJ1-6 | - | TRBV28 | - | TGTGCCAGCAGTCGGGTGAGAAGAAATTCACCCCTCCACTTT | CASSRVRRNSPLHF
TRBJ1-4 | - | TRBV5-1 | TRBD1 | TGCGCCAGCAGCAGGGAAGGGACAGTTTATAATGAAAAACTGTTTTTT | CASSREGTVYNEKLFF
TRBJ2-1 | - | TRBV12-5 | TRBD2 | TGTGCTAGTGGTTTGGACGCGGGACTAAAGCAGTTCTTC | CASGLDAGLKQFF
TRBJ1-3 | - | TRBV2 | - | TGTGCCAGCAGTGACCCCCCACAGGGCCTCGGTGGAAACACCATATATTTT | CASSDPPQGLGGNTIYF
TRBJ2-1 | - | TRBV2 | TRBD1 | TGTGCCAGCAGTCGACAGGGTAACAATGAGCAGTTCTTC | CASSRQGNNEQFF
TRBJ2-5 | once | TRBV3-1/TRBV3-2 | - | TGTGCCAGCAGCCTTTCAGCGGGCGAGGAGACCCAGTACTTC | CASSLSAGEETQYF
TRBJ2-3 | - | TRBV30 | TRBD2 | TGTGCCTGGAGTCCGAGCGGGGGGGCGGCAGATACGCAGTATTTT | CAWSPSGGAADTQYF
TRBJ1-1 | - | TRBV7-9 | - | TGTGCCAGCAGCTGGGGCGGGGGTAACACTGAAGCTTTCTTT | CASSWGGGNTEAFF
TRBJ2-1 | - | TRBV2 | - | TGTGCCAGCAGTGAAGCGCTTCCAGGGGTGAGCTCCTACAATGAGCAGTTCTTC | CASSEALPGVSSYNEQFF
TRBJ2-7 | - | TRBV28 | - | TGTGCCAGCAGTCCCAGGTTCGCAGGGATTTCCTACGAGCAGTACTTC | CASSPRFAGISYEQYF
TRBJ1-2 | - | TRBV6-5 | - | TGTGCCAGCAGCCTACGGGGAGGGAACTATGGCTACACCTTC | CASSLRGGNYGYTF
TRBJ1-6 | - | TRBV7-8 | - | TGTGCCAGCAGCTTACCTAAGCTTTCACCCCTCCACTTT | CASSLPKLSPLHF
TRBJ2-7 | - | TRBV12-3/TRBV12-4 | - | TGTGCCAGCAGACAGGACGAGTACTTC | CASRQDEYF